Listed below are T cell receptor beta chains from one sample, sequenced in a study of blood T cell repertoires in COVID-19. The assay was immunoSEQ multiplex PCR, and TCRdb's table has in-frame clones only and misses some. Of tens of thousands of clones in the sample, about four fifths were seen once. Specimen: peripheral blood. The receptors were sampled from a human donor in a cohort sampled during active COVID-19. Both conserved end residues are part of each CDR3.

J: TRBJ2-3
V: TRBV15
CDR3: CATSEMGPGGDTQYF

J: TRBJ1-2
V: TRBV5-1
CDR3: CASTGGNYGYTF

J: TRBJ2-3
V: TRBV4-1
CDR3: CASSQDWGGVDTQYF

J: TRBJ2-6
V: TRBV6-5
CDR3: CASLKRGSGANVLTF

J: TRBJ1-2
V: TRBV7-8
CDR3: CASSQQGSYTF

J: TRBJ2-3
V: TRBV7-2
CDR3: CASSHGLAADTQYF

J: TRBJ2-5
V: TRBV6-5
CDR3: CASRLNRGLGETQYF

J: TRBJ2-1
V: TRBV5-4
CDR3: CASRPVGSGVQFF

J: TRBJ2-7
V: TRBV10-3
CDR3: CAISGASGLNYEQYF

J: TRBJ1-5
V: TRBV11-2
CDR3: CASSLRPGTSGSNQPQHF

J: TRBJ1-2
V: TRBV10-2
CDR3: CASSESGGGYTF

J: TRBJ1-2
V: TRBV3-1/TRBV3-2
CDR3: CASSQDGRGNRGYTF

J: TRBJ1-5
V: TRBV19
CDR3: CASSRRGKDQPQHF

J: TRBJ2-3
V: TRBV9
CDR3: CASSSRDSTDTQYF

J: TRBJ1-1
V: TRBV12-3/TRBV12-4
CDR3: CASSLNRETEAFF

J: TRBJ2-7
V: TRBV7-8
CDR3: CASSLGLLYEQYF

J: TRBJ1-3
V: TRBV5-1
CDR3: CASSTGSISGNTIYF

J: TRBJ1-5
V: TRBV5-1
CDR3: CASSLLGEDQPQHF

J: TRBJ2-1
V: TRBV18
CDR3: CASSPRLDGDNEQFF

J: TRBJ1-5
V: TRBV5-5
CDR3: CASSFTGNRVHQPQHF

J: TRBJ2-7
V: TRBV11-1
CDR3: CASSLEQAHEQYF

J: TRBJ2-2
V: TRBV5-4
CDR3: CASSLEDRSGGELFF

J: TRBJ2-5
V: TRBV11-2
CDR3: CASSFSLAGDQETQYF

J: TRBJ1-6
V: TRBV7-8
CDR3: CASSRDSYNSPLHF

J: TRBJ1-2
V: TRBV9
CDR3: CASSGSGGPNYGYTF

J: TRBJ1-2
V: TRBV29-1
CDR3: CSAEPGSPYGYTF

J: TRBJ2-7
V: TRBV10-2
CDR3: CASSESSGGTYEQYF

J: TRBJ2-2
V: TRBV7-6
CDR3: CASSETGGWTGELFF

J: TRBJ1-5
V: TRBV6-5
CDR3: CATNLRQGPTPQHF

J: TRBJ1-1
V: TRBV27
CDR3: CASSPLVNTEAFF

J: TRBJ2-7
V: TRBV7-2
CDR3: CASSPMDRSDEQYF

J: TRBJ1-1
V: TRBV29-1
CDR3: CSVTKTGGGTEAFF

J: TRBJ2-6
V: TRBV7-8
CDR3: CASSLALPRGGANVLTF

J: TRBJ1-5
V: TRBV10-1
CDR3: CAGNHPGQFNQPQHF

J: TRBJ1-6
V: TRBV19
CDR3: CASSTREINSPLHF

J: TRBJ1-4
V: TRBV10-1
CDR3: CASSDLAGGEKLFF

J: TRBJ2-7
V: TRBV10-3
CDR3: CAIRGRVSYEQYF

J: TRBJ1-1
V: TRBV18
CDR3: CASSPRYLDRNTEAFF

J: TRBJ1-2
V: TRBV7-8
CDR3: CASSSGTGRGSGGYTF

J: TRBJ2-3
V: TRBV15
CDR3: CATSKGQGASTDTQYF

J: TRBJ2-2
V: TRBV6-5
CDR3: CASSLLQIGTGELFF

J: TRBJ2-7
V: TRBV3-1/TRBV3-2
CDR3: CASSLQGVSYEQYF

J: TRBJ2-3
V: TRBV6-5
CDR3: CASRRGGGVDTQYF

J: TRBJ2-7
V: TRBV6-1
CDR3: CASSEGQGAVGKQYF

J: TRBJ2-2
V: TRBV28
CDR3: CASSFGTSTLGELFF

J: TRBJ2-2
V: TRBV10-3
CDR3: CAISEALDTGELFF

J: TRBJ1-2
V: TRBV6-6
CDR3: CASSPPPGDRSSLGYTF

J: TRBJ2-3
V: TRBV24-1
CDR3: CATSDLVQSPTQYF

J: TRBJ1-1
V: TRBV5-1
CDR3: CASSFTAGGLDTEAFF

J: TRBJ2-3
V: TRBV9
CDR3: CASSGQGAIPASTDTQYF

J: TRBJ1-6
V: TRBV7-9
CDR3: CASSRRAGVDYNSPLHF

J: TRBJ2-2
V: TRBV2
CDR3: CASREGTARTGELFF

J: TRBJ2-3
V: TRBV6-5
CDR3: CASSEPGQHTDTQYF

J: TRBJ2-2
V: TRBV6-5
CDR3: CASGRVSGELFF

J: TRBJ2-5
V: TRBV6-1
CDR3: CASSEVSSGGPQGETQYF

J: TRBJ2-7
V: TRBV30
CDR3: CAWSPGTGGWYEQYF

J: TRBJ2-7
V: TRBV10-3
CDR3: CAISESPGQGGYEQYF

J: TRBJ2-5
V: TRBV5-1
CDR3: CASSLGGQGGETQYF

J: TRBJ2-7
V: TRBV28
CDR3: CASTPPISGGGHEQYF

J: TRBJ1-1
V: TRBV7-2
CDR3: CASSSQGGTEAFF